These T cell receptor beta chains were read from a single sample in a study of T cell repertoires in aging, cancer and after chemotherapy. Using its own MiXCR run on the multiplex PCR reads, TCRdb lists one record per CDR3 protein. The sample includes several hundred distinct CDR3 sequences, about 27% of them seen just once. The sequencing sample was made of blood. These receptors originate from a human donor with a solid tumor. Both conserved end residues are part of each CDR3. D genes are given only for firm matches. Clone size is not always given. Where it is, it says once, few, many or a class for expanded clones.

TRBV5-1	.	.	TRBJ2-2	TGCGCCAGCAGCAGACAGTACACCGGGGAGCTGTTTTTT	CASSRQYTGELFF
TRBV13	.	.	TRBJ1-4	TGTGCCAGCAGCCCTAAAGGAGGCTTCAATGAAAAACTGTTTTTT	CASSPKGGFNEKLFF
TRBV27	.	few	TRBJ1-1	TGTGCCAGCAGTTTATCTCGGGGGGGGGGTGGGACTGAAGCTTTCTTT	CASSLSRGGGGTEAFF
TRBV5-1	TRBD1	few	TRBJ2-1	TGCGCCAGCAGCTTGGTCAGGGACAGGGATGACAATGAGCAGTTCTTC	CASSLVRDRDDNEQFF
TRBV6-1	.	.	TRBJ1-6	TGTGCCAGCAGTGGAAATTCACCCCTCCACTTT	CASSGNSPLHF
TRBV12-3/TRBV12-4	TRBD1	few	TRBJ2-5	TGTGCCAGCAGCTACGGGACAGGGAGAGAGACCCAGTACTTC	CASSYGTGRETQYF
TRBV6-5	TRBD1	.	TRBJ1-2	TGTGCCAGCAGTTGGACCGGGACAGGGACCGTTGGCTACACCTTC	CASSWTGTGTVGYTF
TRBV6-1	.	.	TRBJ1-5	TGTGCCAGCACCTATTTGTGGGGAGGCAATCAGCCCCAGCATTTT	CASTYLWGGNQPQHF
TRBV5-5	TRBD1	large	TRBJ1-1	TGTGCCAGCAGCCACAGGGGGCACACTGAAGCTTTCTTT	CASSHRGHTEAFF
TRBV24-1	TRBD2	few	TRBJ2-2	TGTGCCACCAGTGACGCGGGTGGTAGCGGGAGGCCCACATTATCCGGGGAGCTGTTTTTT	CATSDAGGSGRPTLSGELFF